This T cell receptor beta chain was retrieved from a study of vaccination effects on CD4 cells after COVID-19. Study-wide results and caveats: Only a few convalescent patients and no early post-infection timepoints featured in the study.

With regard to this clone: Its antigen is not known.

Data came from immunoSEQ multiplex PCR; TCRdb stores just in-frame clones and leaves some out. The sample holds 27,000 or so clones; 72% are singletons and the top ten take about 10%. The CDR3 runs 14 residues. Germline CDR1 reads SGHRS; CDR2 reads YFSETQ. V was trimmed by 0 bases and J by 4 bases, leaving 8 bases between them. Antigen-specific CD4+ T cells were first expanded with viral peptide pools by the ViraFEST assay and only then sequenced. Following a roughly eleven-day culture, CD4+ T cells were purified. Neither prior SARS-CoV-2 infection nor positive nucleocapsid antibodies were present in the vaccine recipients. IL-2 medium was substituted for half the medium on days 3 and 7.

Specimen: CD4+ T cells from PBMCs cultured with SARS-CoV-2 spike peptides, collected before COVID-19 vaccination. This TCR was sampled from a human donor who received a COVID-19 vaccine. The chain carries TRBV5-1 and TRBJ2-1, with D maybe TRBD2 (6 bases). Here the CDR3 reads CASSLGEAYNEQFF. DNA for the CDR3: TGCGCCAGCAGCTTGGGGGAGGCGTACAATGAGCAGTTCTTC.